The entry below describes one TCR beta chain. Its antigen is not identified. CDR3 size: 14 residues. The germline gives CDR1 DFQATT, CDR2 SNEGSKA (reference sequence). There were eight separate reactions per sample in which cDNA was made. Using TCRalpha and TCRbeta cDNA, the researchers carried out two nested PCRs that lasted around 15 and 9 cycles. With the 5' RACE reads reprocessed, TCRdb shows one record per CDR3 protein and no DNA. In total, the table holds 400,000 to 500,000 distinct CDR3 sequences. The sample originates from a study of monozygotic twins with inflammatory bowel disease. Study findings and constraints: Repertoire likeness was no different across concordant and discordant twins, perhaps owing to restricted power. Twins with IBD were found to have lower TCRbeta diversity (inverse Simpson) than healthy co-twins.

Sequencing was done on a sample of blood. This clonotype originated in a human donor with ulcerative colitis or Crohn's disease, or a healthy co-twin of an affected twin (not recorded which). The chain joins TRBV20-1 to TRBJ2-5. The CDR3 region is CSARDTSGEETQYF.